The 16 T cell receptor beta chains presented below share a single source sample, sequenced in a study of OX40 agonist ivuxolimab in advanced cancers. Libraries were prepared by immunoSEQ multiplex PCR; TCRdb keeps only in-frame clonotypes and omits some of them. The sample has approximately 82,000 clones; roughly 83% are singletons. This sample comprised CD4+ or CD8+ T cells sorted from blood, obtained in a trial of the OX40 agonist ivuxolimab. These receptors were collected from an adult with an advanced solid tumor such as melanoma, head and neck, liver or kidney cancer.

J is TRBJ2-1 and V is TRBV30; no clear D. The CDR3 consists of 14 residues. V was trimmed by 1 base and J by 2 bases, leaving 9 bases between them. Germline V CDR1 and CDR2: GTSNPN, SVGIG (reference sequence). The CDR3, as DNA: TGTGCCTGGAGTGGGCGGCTTCCCTACAATGAGCAGTTCTTC. Translation gives CAWSGRLPYNEQFF.

The gene calls are TRBV5-1 and TRBJ2-3, with D tentatively TRBD1 or TRBD2 (5 bases each). The length of the CDR3 is 16 residues. CDR1 is SGHRS and CDR2 is YFSETQ in the germline V gene. Trimming shortened V by 0 bases and J by 6 bases, and 17 bases separated the two germline ends. The CDR3 DNA follows: TGCGCCAGCAGCTTGGGACGGGGCATTGGGGCGGATACGCAGTATTTT. Its protein product is CASSLGRGIGADTQYF.

The J gene is TRBJ1-5, the V gene TRBV5-5; D not certain. The CDR3 loop spans 14 amino acids. V lost 0 bases and J lost 2, with 6 bases in between. CDR1 is SGHKS, CDR2 YYEKEE, per germline (reference sequence). DNA of the CDR3: TGTGCCAGCAGCTTGGCCGGACGCAATCAGCCCCAGCATTTT. This translates into CASSLAGRNQPQHF.

The chain recombines TRBV11-2 with TRBJ1-1; tentative D call: TRBD1 (6 bases). V was shortened by 5 bases and J by 1 base, with 8 bases between the two germline ends. There are 13 residues in the CDR3. Per germline, CDR1 SGHAT and CDR2 FQNNGV. CDR3 region: CASSRTENTEAFF. CDR3 nucleotide sequence: TGTGCCAGCAGCCGGACAGAGAACACTGAAGCTTTCTTT.

The chain couples TRBV11-2 to TRBJ2-7; unclear D gene. Germline V lookup: CDR1 SGHAT, CDR2 FQNNGV. The CDR3 length is 19 residues. Trimming took 4 bases from V and 1 from J, leaving 26 bases between them. The CDR3 region is CASSSPPGSGEAFSYEQYF. The CDR3 nucleotides are TGTGCCAGCAGCTCCCCCCCAGGATCAGGTGAAGCCTTTTCCTACGAGCAGTACTTC.

In nucleotides, the CDR3 is TGCAGCGCCTCCAACCCCGATCTCGGTTCACCCCTCCACTTT. Its protein product is CSASNPDLGSPLHF. V is TRBV29-1 and J is TRBJ1-6; D is uncertain. Looked up from germline, CDR1 is SQVTM and CDR2 is ANQGSEA. With 7 bases removed from V and 9 bases from J, the gap between germline ends came to 19 bases. This CDR3 region has 14 residues.

The chain links TRBV10-3 to TRBJ1-5; no reliable D call. The V gene lost 5 bases and the J gene lost 9 bases, with 14 bases spanning the gap. The germline CDR1 and CDR2 sequences are ENHRY and SYGVKD. The CDR3 has 13 amino acids. The DNA for the CDR3 is TGTGCCATCAGTAACACTCTCCCGGGGCCCCAGCATTTT. Encoded protein: CAISNTLPGPQHF.

This chain joins TRBV6-1 and TRBJ2-6; no definite D call. CDR1 is MNHNS, CDR2 SASEGT, per germline. Trimming took off 0 bases at V and 0 bases at J, with 6 bases between the two ends. The CDR3 has 16 amino acids. CDR3 protein: CASSEAWRSGANVLTF. CDR3 in DNA: TGTGCCAGCAGTGAAGCCTGGCGCTCTGGGGCCAACGTCCTGACTTTC.

The J gene is TRBJ1-5, the V gene TRBV6-6; the D is unclear. CDR3 length: 13 amino acids. V was clipped by 8 bases and J by 4 bases, with 12 bases between them. Per germline, CDR1 MNHNY and CDR2 SVGAGI (reference sequence). Here the CDR3 reads CASRRTDNQPQHF. In DNA form, the CDR3 reads TGTGCCAGCCGACGGACGGATAATCAGCCCCAGCATTTT.

The rearrangement uses TRBV4-1 and TRBJ2-1; 8 bases agree with TRBD1. In germline, CDR1 is MGHRA, CDR2 YSYEKL. The CDR3 is 16 amino acids. Germline trimming cut 1 base from V and 2 bases from J; bases unmatched to any gene: 4. The CDR3 protein is CASSQAGQGPYNEQFF. The CDR3 nucleotides read TGCGCCAGCAGCCAAGCCGGACAGGGCCCCTACAATGAGCAGTTCTTC.

J is TRBJ2-7 and V is TRBV6-1; D gene unclear. This CDR3 contains 14 residues. V lost 4 bases and J lost 2, with 12 bases in between. Germline V lookup: CDR1 MNHNS, CDR2 SASEGT. The CDR3 sequence: CASSVEGPTYEQYF. Here the CDR3 DNA reads TGTGCCAGCAGTGTGGAAGGGCCAACCTACGAGCAGTACTTC.

The chain links TRBV6-1 to TRBJ1-1, with TRBD1 identical over 10 bases. The CDR3 runs 15 residues. Trimming took 6 bases from V and 5 from J; bases not matched to a gene: 9. Looked up from germline, CDR1 is MNHNS and CDR2 is SASEGT. In DNA form, the CDR3 reads TGTGCCAGCAGAATAAGCCGGGACAGGGGTACTGAAGCTTTCTTT. Translating gives CASRISRDRGTEAFF.

This chain uses TRBV5-4 with TRBJ2-1; 13 bases fit TRBD2. V trimming: 4 bases; J trimming: 5 bases; junction bases outside the gene matches: 3. This CDR3 has 15 residues. From germline, CDR1 is SGHNT and CDR2 YYREEE (reference sequence). CDR3 DNA: TGTGCCAGCAGCACGACTAGCGGGGGGAACAATGAGCAGTTCTTC. This gives the protein CASSTTSGGNNEQFF.

The J gene is TRBJ2-5, the V gene TRBV5-6; 7 bases line up with TRBD1. The CDR3 covers 14 residues. The V gene end was trimmed by 4 bases and the J gene end by 2 bases; junction bases not matched to a gene: 5. Germline V CDR1 and CDR2: SGHDT, YYEEEE. The CDR3 DNA is TGTGCCAGCAGCCTGGACAGGAAGCAAGAGACCCAGTACTTC. This sequence encodes CASSLDRKQETQYF.

V is TRBV2 and J is TRBJ2-2; 8 bases are shared with TRBD1. The CDR3 covers 14 residues. The V segment lost 7 bases and the J segment 1 base; nucleotides outside the gene matches: 2. Germline CDR1 and CDR2: SNHLY and FYNNEI. CDR3 coding DNA: TGTGCCAGCACCGGACAGGGGAACACCGGGGAGCTGTTTTTT. Translating it yields CASTGQGNTGELFF.

The chain links TRBV19 to TRBJ1-5, with a possible D match to TRBD1 (6 bases). The CDR3 contains 15 residues. V was clipped by 3 bases and J by 3 bases, with 12 bases between them. Germline V gene sequence: CDR1 LNHDA, CDR2 SQIVND (reference sequence). CDR3 in DNA: TGTGCCAGTAGTATCCCCGGACAGTACAATCAGCCCCAGCATTTT. This translates into CASSIPGQYNQPQHF.